The 21 T cell receptor beta chains in this list originate from one sample, sequenced in a study of graft-versus-host responses after intestinal transplantation. TCRdb's copy holds only in-frame clones and misses some; the assay was immunoSEQ multiplex PCR. The sample lists 35,000 to 50,000 clones, approximately 94% occurring once. Sequencing used PBMCs, obtained about 350 days after intestinal transplant. The receptors stem from a human patient who received an intestinal transplant, so some T cells may come from the graft donor.

This clone has just one count. The chain employs TRBV9 and TRBJ2-3; no clear D. The CDR3 extends over 14 amino acids. Trimming pared 3 bases from V and 0 bases from J, leaving 8 bases between. In germline, CDR1 is SGDLS, CDR2 YYNGEE. For the CDR3, the DNA is TGTGCCAGCAGCGATTATTCTAGCACAGATACGCAGTATTTT. Protein: CASSDYSSTDTQYF.

This clone showed up just once. The chain has TRBV19 and TRBJ2-5; D assignment may be TRBD1 or TRBD2 (6 bases each). Gene TRBJ2-7 matches the end of the DNA better, so the J call may be wrong. This CDR3 region has 15 residues. Germline CDR1 reads LNHDA; CDR2 reads SQIVND (reference sequence). The CDR3 reads CASTPEGGVGYEQYF. Here the CDR3 DNA reads TGTGCCAGTACCCCCGAGGGGGGAGTGGGCTACGAGCAGTACTTC.

V is TRBV5-4 and J is TRBJ2-3; 9 bases match TRBD2. The junction had 5 bases not matched to a gene; V was cut back by 4 bases and J by 2 bases. This CDR3 is built from 15 residues. Germline CDR1 is SGHNT and CDR2 is YYREEE (reference sequence). In DNA form, the CDR3 reads TGTGCCAGCAGCACACGACTAGCGGACACAGATACGCAGTATTTT. Protein sequence: CASSTRLADTDTQYF.

The chain joins TRBV10-3 to TRBJ2-3, with TRBD2 matching 12 bases. The germline V gene has CDR1 ENHRY and CDR2 SYGVKD. This CDR3 comprises 18 residues. Trimming cost V 2 bases and J 4 bases; bases outside gene matches: 10. The CDR3 here is CAISEPQTSGSRADTQYF. The CDR3 DNA reads as TGTGCCATCAGTGAGCCCCAGACTAGCGGGAGTCGGGCAGATACGCAGTATTTT.

The chain carries TRBV6-1 and TRBJ2-3; weak D call: TRBD2 (6 bases). In germline, CDR1 is MNHNS, CDR2 SASEGT. V lost 9 bases, J lost 3 bases, and 13 bases lay in between. The CDR3 is 13 residues long. The CDR3 sequence is CASGGGRTDTQYF. CDR3 bases: TGTGCCAGTGGGGGAGGCAGAACAGATACGCAGTATTTT.

This clone was seen only once. The genes are TRBV15 and TRBJ2-4; the D is unclear. Germline V gene data show CDR1 as LNHNV and CDR2 as YYDKDF (reference sequence). This CDR3 comprises 16 residues. Between the trimmed V and J ends, which lost 3 bases and 8 bases, there was a span of 20 bases. CDR3 in amino acids: CATSRQTGLLRDIQYF. In DNA form, the CDR3 reads TGTGCCACCAGCAGGCAGACCGGTCTCCTTAGGGACATTCAGTACTTC.

This CDR3 reads CASSGASGGSRETQYF. CDR3 coding DNA: TGCGCCAGCAGTGGGGCTAGCGGGGGGTCGCGGGAGACCCAGTACTTC. V and J are TRBV10-1 and TRBJ2-5, with 11 bases matching TRBD2. CDR1 is WNHNN and CDR2 is SYGVQD in the germline V gene (reference sequence). Trimming at V came to 4 bases and at J to 5 bases, leaving 9 bases not matched to a gene. This CDR3 has 16 residues.

This clone has a single count. This chain connects TRBV4-1 to TRBJ2-1; 8 bases agree with TRBD2. CDR1 is MGHRA, CDR2 YSYEKL, per germline. After removal of 0 bases from V and 7 bases from J, the junction contained 11 bases not matched to a gene. The length of the CDR3 is 17 residues. Here the CDR3 reads CASSQDGSGRGFNEQFF. In nucleotides, the CDR3 is TGCGCCAGCAGCCAAGATGGGAGCGGGAGAGGTTTTAATGAGCAGTTCTTC.

This clone was seen a handful of times. The rearrangement links TRBV19 to TRBJ2-7; TRBD1 might be the D (5 bases). Trimming left V 4 bases short and J 5 bases short, with 9 bases between. The germline V gene has CDR1 LNHDA and CDR2 SQIVND (reference sequence). The CDR3 is 12 amino acids. CDR3 in amino acids: CASSTQGDEQYF. The CDR3 DNA sequence: TGTGCCAGTAGTACGCAGGGCGACGAGCAGTACTTC.

The V call is TRBV20-1, the J call TRBJ1-5; D is uncertain. Germline V CDR1 and CDR2: DFQATT, SNEGSKA (reference sequence). Trimming cost V 0 bases and J 15 bases, with 6 bases left between them. The CDR3 has 9 amino acids. The CDR3 spells CSARDLSHF. CDR3 DNA: TGCAGTGCTAGAGATCTTTCGCATTTT.

The chain links TRBV6-1 to TRBJ1-2; D uncertain. CDR3 size: 13 residues. Germline CDR1 and CDR2: MNHNS and SASEGT. V was trimmed by 0 bases and J by 4 bases, leaving 6 bases between them. This CDR3 reads CASSEASGYGYTF. CDR3 bases: TGTGCCAGCAGTGAAGCTAGCGGCTATGGCTACACCTTC.

The V and J genes are TRBV7-9 and TRBJ1-1; TRBD1 matches at 7 bases. CDR3 length: 15 residues. Germline V gene data show CDR1 as SEHNR and CDR2 as FQNEAQ (reference sequence). The V gene end was trimmed by 4 bases and the J gene end by 1 base; junction bases not matched to a gene: 6. The DNA for the CDR3 is TGTGCCAGCAGCTCCACGACAGGGTCGAACACTGAAGCTTTCTTT. Its protein is CASSSTTGSNTEAFF.

The chain has TRBV10-3 and TRBJ1-2; D possibly corresponds to TRBD1 (5 bases). Deletions cut 6 bases from V and 2 bases from J, with 10 bases between. The CDR3 contains 13 residues. CDR1 ENHRY and CDR2 SYGVKD come from the germline V gene. Here the CDR3 reads CAISPTENYGYTF. For the CDR3, the DNA is TGTGCCATCAGCCCGACAGAGAACTATGGCTACACCTTC.

V usage is TRBV9 and J usage is TRBJ1-2; D not certain. Germline V gives CDR1 SGDLS, CDR2 YYNGEE. The CDR3 is made up of 14 amino acids. Trimming took off 4 bases at V and 3 bases at J, with 13 bases between the two ends. The CDR3 spells CASSRQGGYYGYTF. CDR3 nucleotide sequence: TGTGCCAGCAGCCGACAAGGAGGGTACTATGGCTACACCTTC. The full variable domain, completed using reference TRBV9 and TRBJ1-2, is DSGVTQTPKHLITATGQRVTLRCSPRSGDLSVYWYQQSLDQGLQFLIQYYNGEERAKGNILERFSAQQFPDLHSELNLSSLELGDSALYFCASSRQGGYYGYTFGSGTRLTVV.

The genes are TRBV28 and TRBJ2-1; a weak D match, TRBD2 (6 bases). The germline V and J ends were trimmed by 5 bases and 4 bases, with 15 bases remaining between them. Germline CDR1 MDHEN, CDR2 SYDVKM. The CDR3 sequence is 15 residues long. CDR3 sequence reads: CASSGFQRAYNEQFF. The CDR3 nucleotides read TGTGCCAGCAGTGGATTTCAGCGGGCTTACAATGAGCAGTTCTTC.

This chain connects TRBV19 to TRBJ2-1, with 7 bases aligning to TRBD1. This CDR3 is 14 amino acids long. With V trimmed by 9 bases and J by 5 bases, 10 bases remained unmatched. Germline values: CDR1 LNHDA, CDR2 SQIVND (reference sequence). This chain's CDR3 is CASTPRQGDNEQFF. CDR3 nucleotides: TGTGCCAGCACCCCCCGACAGGGAGACAATGAGCAGTTCTTC.

The chain links TRBV27 to TRBJ2-2; D unresolved. V was pared by 4 bases and J by 7 bases, with 10 bases between. Germline-derived CDR1 and CDR2 are MNHEY and SMNVEV (reference sequence). The CDR3 loop spans 13 amino acids. CDR3 amino acids: CASSSQLYGELFF. The DNA for the CDR3 is TGTGCCAGCAGTTCCCAGTTATACGGGGAGCTGTTTTTT.

The chain uses TRBV2 and TRBJ2-5, with a possible D match to TRBD1 (5 bases). The germline V and J ends were trimmed by 5 bases and 4 bases, with 8 bases remaining between them. Germline CDR1 reads SNHLY; CDR2 reads FYNNEI. The CDR3 length is 12 residues. This CDR3 is CASSIQGETQYF. CDR3 DNA sequence: TGTGCCAGCAGTATCCAGGGAGAGACCCAGTACTTC.

The chain recombines TRBV11-1 with TRBJ2-2, with D possibly being TRBD2 (6 bases). This CDR3 is 17 amino acids long. Germline V gene sequence: CDR1 SGHAT, CDR2 FQDESV (reference sequence). V lost 5 bases and J lost 5, with 21 bases in between. The CDR3 DNA reads as TGTGCCAGCAGCCCTCCACCCCCGGGAGTAGGGACCGGGGAGCTGTTTTTT. This translates into CASSPPPPGVGTGELFF.

V usage is TRBV11-2 and J usage is TRBJ2-1; 9 bases agree with TRBD1. This CDR3 region has 14 residues. V gave up 7 bases and J gave up 9 bases; unmatched junction bases: 10. Looked up from germline, CDR1 is SGHAT and CDR2 is FQNNGV. The DNA for the CDR3 is TGTGCCAGCAACACAGGGGGCCTCTACGGTGAGCAGTTCTTC. Its translation: CASNTGGLYGEQFF.

CDR3 region: CASSAQTDSAYNEQFF. CDR3 in DNA: TGTGCCAGCAGCGCACAAACAGATTCCGCCTACAATGAGCAGTTCTTC. V and J are TRBV9 and TRBJ2-1; D is ambiguous. The CDR3 spans 16 residues. Trimming pared 3 bases from V and 2 bases from J, leaving 15 bases between. CDR1 and CDR2 (germline): SGDLS, YYNGEE.